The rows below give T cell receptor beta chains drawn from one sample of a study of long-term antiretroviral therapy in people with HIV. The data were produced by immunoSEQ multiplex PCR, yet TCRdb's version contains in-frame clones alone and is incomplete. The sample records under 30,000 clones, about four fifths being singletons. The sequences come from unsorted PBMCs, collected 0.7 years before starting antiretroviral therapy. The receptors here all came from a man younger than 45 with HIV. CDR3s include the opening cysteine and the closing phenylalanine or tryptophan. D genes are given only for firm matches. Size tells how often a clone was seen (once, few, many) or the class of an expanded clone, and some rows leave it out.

cdr3_nt: TGTGCCACCAGCAGAGGTCGCAGGGAAGAGACCCAGTACTTC; cdr3_aa: CATSRGRREETQYF; j_call: TRBJ2-5; clone_size: once; d_call: NA; v_call: TRBV15
cdr3_nt: TGTGCCAGCAGCCCTGGCCCCGCCTCCTACGAGCAGTACTTC; cdr3_aa: CASSPGPASYEQYF; j_call: TRBJ2-7; clone_size: NA; d_call: NA; v_call: TRBV14
cdr3_nt: TGCAGTGCTAGACCCTGGGTCGGCTACACCTTC; cdr3_aa: CSARPWVGYTF; j_call: TRBJ1-2; clone_size: NA; d_call: NA; v_call: TRBV20-1
cdr3_nt: TGTGTCAGAAGCGCGGACAGGGTGGGCAATCAGCCCCAGCATTTT; cdr3_aa: CVRSADRVGNQPQHF; j_call: TRBJ1-5; clone_size: NA; d_call: NA; v_call: TRBV7-5
cdr3_nt: TGCGCCAGCAGCTTACAGCCTTCCGGTTCCCTGATGAACACTGAAGCTTTCTTT; cdr3_aa: CASSLQPSGSLMNTEAFF; j_call: TRBJ1-1; clone_size: NA; d_call: NA; v_call: TRBV5-1
cdr3_nt: TGTGCCAGCAGCTTGGAGGAGACAGGGACCGGGGAGCTGTTTTTT; cdr3_aa: CASSLEETGTGELFF; j_call: TRBJ2-2; clone_size: once; d_call: TRBD1; v_call: TRBV5-4
cdr3_nt: TGTGCCAGCAGCATTCAGGGAGAAAGAACTGAAGCTTTCTTT; cdr3_aa: CASSIQGERTEAFF; j_call: TRBJ1-1; clone_size: large; d_call: NA; v_call: TRBV7-8
cdr3_nt: TGTGCCAGCAGTTACCAAGGACGGAGCCAAGAGACCCAGTACTTC; cdr3_aa: CASSYQGRSQETQYF; j_call: TRBJ2-5; clone_size: once; d_call: NA; v_call: TRBV6-6
cdr3_nt: TGTGCCAGTAGTATGGGTCTGGCAGGGAAGTCCTATGGCTACACCTTC; cdr3_aa: CASSMGLAGKSYGYTF; j_call: TRBJ1-2; clone_size: NA; d_call: NA; v_call: TRBV19
cdr3_nt: TGCGCCAGCAGCTTGGGGTCTAACACTGAAGCTTTCTTT; cdr3_aa: CASSLGSNTEAFF; j_call: TRBJ1-1; clone_size: NA; d_call: NA; v_call: TRBV5-1
cdr3_nt: TGTGCCAGCAGTTACTCTGCACAGCCCAACTATGGCTACACCTTC; cdr3_aa: CASSYSAQPNYGYTF; j_call: TRBJ1-2; clone_size: few; d_call: NA; v_call: TRBV6-6
cdr3_nt: TGTGCCAGCAGTTTCGACAGCAACACTGAAGCTTTCTTT; cdr3_aa: CASSFDSNTEAFF; j_call: TRBJ1-1; clone_size: NA; d_call: NA; v_call: TRBV7-9
cdr3_nt: TGCGCCAGCAGCTTCAGGGGACTAGCGGGGGGGCTGAGACGTTTAGATACGCAGTATTTT; cdr3_aa: CASSFRGLAGGLRRLDTQYF; j_call: TRBJ2-3; clone_size: NA; d_call: TRBD2; v_call: TRBV5-1
cdr3_nt: TGTGCCAGCAGCTTAGAGGGCCAAAGCTCCTACGAGCAGTACTTC; cdr3_aa: CASSLEGQSSYEQYF; j_call: TRBJ2-7; clone_size: NA; d_call: NA; v_call: TRBV13
cdr3_nt: TGTGCCAGCAGCTTGTGGGCAGGGATTAATCAGCCCCAGCATTTT; cdr3_aa: CASSLWAGINQPQHF; j_call: TRBJ1-5; clone_size: NA; d_call: NA; v_call: TRBV5-6
cdr3_nt: TGTGCCTATGGGGGGGTGACTAGCACAGATACGCAGTATTTT; cdr3_aa: CAYGGVTSTDTQYF; j_call: TRBJ2-3; clone_size: NA; d_call: TRBD2; v_call: TRBV30
cdr3_nt: TGTGCCAGCAGCTTAGACAGGTATGGCTACACCTTC; cdr3_aa: CASSLDRYGYTF; j_call: TRBJ1-2; clone_size: once; d_call: NA; v_call: TRBV11-3
cdr3_nt: TGTGCCAGTAGTATTGGTGCAGGACCCTACGAGCAGTACTTC; cdr3_aa: CASSIGAGPYEQYF; j_call: TRBJ2-7; clone_size: few; d_call: NA; v_call: TRBV19
cdr3_nt: TGTGCCAGCAGCTTAGATCACTATGGCTACACCTTC; cdr3_aa: CASSLDHYGYTF; j_call: TRBJ1-2; clone_size: NA; d_call: NA; v_call: TRBV11-2
cdr3_nt: TGTGCCAGCAGCTCCTTACGGGACTGGATAAACAATGAGCAGTTCTTC; cdr3_aa: CASSSLRDWINNEQFF; j_call: TRBJ2-1; clone_size: NA; d_call: NA; v_call: TRBV7-2
cdr3_nt: TGTGCCAGCGGCCGTGGACTTAGCACAGATACGCAGTATTTT; cdr3_aa: CASGRGLSTDTQYF; j_call: TRBJ2-3; clone_size: NA; d_call: NA; v_call: TRBV6-1
cdr3_nt: TGTGCCATCAGTGACCGGTTCCAAGAGACCCAGTACTTC; cdr3_aa: CAISDRFQETQYF; j_call: TRBJ2-5; clone_size: once; d_call: NA; v_call: TRBV10-3
cdr3_nt: TGTGCCAGCAGCAACGGCGGACCCGGACCCCCCCCCTACGAGCAGTACTTC; cdr3_aa: CASSNGGPGPPPYEQYF; j_call: TRBJ2-7; clone_size: NA; d_call: NA; v_call: TRBV7-9
cdr3_nt: TGCGCCAGCAGTGAGTCAAGGCGCGGGGAGCTGTTTTTT; cdr3_aa: CASSESRRGELFF; j_call: TRBJ2-2; clone_size: NA; d_call: NA; v_call: TRBV10-2
cdr3_nt: TGTGCCAGCAGCTTAGGGGCAGGGATCGGTTCACCCCTCCACTTT; cdr3_aa: CASSLGAGIGSPLHF; j_call: TRBJ1-6; clone_size: few; d_call: NA; v_call: TRBV7-8
cdr3_nt: TGTGCCAGCAGCCGGCTGGAGAATGAGCAGTTCTTC; cdr3_aa: CASSRLENEQFF; j_call: TRBJ2-1; clone_size: NA; d_call: NA; v_call: TRBV5-4
cdr3_nt: TGTGCCAGCAGCACCAAGCGGGTCACTAGCCAGCAAGAGACCCAGTACTTC; cdr3_aa: CASSTKRVTSQQETQYF; j_call: TRBJ2-5; clone_size: NA; d_call: NA; v_call: TRBV21-1
cdr3_nt: TGTGCCAGCGTATCAGCTCCCTACGAGCAGTACTTC; cdr3_aa: CASVSAPYEQYF; j_call: TRBJ2-7; clone_size: once; d_call: NA; v_call: TRBV28
cdr3_nt: TGCGCCAGCAGCTTGGGAGTTTGGGGAGCTGGGGCCAACGTCCTGACTTTC; cdr3_aa: CASSLGVWGAGANVLTF; j_call: TRBJ2-6; clone_size: NA; d_call: NA; v_call: TRBV5-1
cdr3_nt: TGTGCCAGTCTAAGAAATAGGTATGGCAATCAGCCCCAGCATTTT; cdr3_aa: CASLRNRYGNQPQHF; j_call: TRBJ1-5; clone_size: once; d_call: NA; v_call: TRBV28
cdr3_nt: TGTGCCATCTCCGGGACAGGGAATGAAAAACTGTTTTTT; cdr3_aa: CAISGTGNEKLFF; j_call: TRBJ1-4; clone_size: NA; d_call: TRBD1; v_call: TRBV10-3
cdr3_nt: TGTGCCATCAGGGCTAGCGCCGCTTCCTACGAGCAGTACTTC; cdr3_aa: CAIRASAASYEQYF; j_call: TRBJ2-7; clone_size: NA; d_call: NA; v_call: TRBV10-3
cdr3_nt: TGCGCCAGCAGCCAAGAGGCGGGACTAGCGGGAGATTCTAACACCGGGGAGCTGTTTTTT; cdr3_aa: CASSQEAGLAGDSNTGELFF; j_call: TRBJ2-2; clone_size: NA; d_call: TRBD2; v_call: TRBV4-1
cdr3_nt: TGTGCCAGCAGTCTCCTCCGGGACAGGGTCGACTATGGCTACACCTTC; cdr3_aa: CASSLLRDRVDYGYTF; j_call: TRBJ1-2; clone_size: NA; d_call: TRBD1; v_call: TRBV28
cdr3_nt: TGTGCCAGCAGCCAAGATTTGTCAGGTGGAAACACCATATATTTT; cdr3_aa: CASSQDLSGGNTIYF; j_call: TRBJ1-3; clone_size: NA; d_call: NA; v_call: TRBV14
cdr3_nt: TGTGCCAGCAGTTACGTGGAAGGCACCGGGGAGCTGTTTTTT; cdr3_aa: CASSYVEGTGELFF; j_call: TRBJ2-2; clone_size: NA; d_call: NA; v_call: TRBV6-6
cdr3_nt: TGTGCCAGCAGTTTGGGTTATCAGGGAGGCTATGGCTACACCTTC; cdr3_aa: CASSLGYQGGYGYTF; j_call: TRBJ1-2; clone_size: NA; d_call: NA; v_call: TRBV27
cdr3_nt: TGCGCCAGCAGCCATGTGGGGCGCAGGACTGAAGCTTTCTTT; cdr3_aa: CASSHVGRRTEAFF; j_call: TRBJ1-1; clone_size: NA; d_call: NA; v_call: TRBV4-1
cdr3_nt: TGTGCCAGTAGTACACCGGGCCTTAAAGAGACCCAGTACTTC; cdr3_aa: CASSTPGLKETQYF; j_call: TRBJ2-5; clone_size: NA; d_call: NA; v_call: TRBV19
cdr3_nt: TGTGCCAGCAGCCCCTCTGGGACAGGGAAGGGCTATGGCTACACCTTC; cdr3_aa: CASSPSGTGKGYGYTF; j_call: TRBJ1-2; clone_size: NA; d_call: TRBD1; v_call: TRBV9
cdr3_nt: TGTGCCTGGAGTGTAGGGCAGGGGAATACAGATACGCAGTATTTT; cdr3_aa: CAWSVGQGNTDTQYF; j_call: TRBJ2-3; clone_size: NA; d_call: NA; v_call: TRBV30
cdr3_nt: TGTGCCAGCAGCTTAGGGCCCAGACAGCCCCAGCATTTT; cdr3_aa: CASSLGPRQPQHF; j_call: TRBJ1-5; clone_size: once; d_call: NA; v_call: TRBV7-2
cdr3_nt: TGTGCCAGCATCGCCGCGGGACGGACCTTTGGGTCACCCCTCCACTTT; cdr3_aa: CASIAAGRTFGSPLHF; j_call: TRBJ1-6; clone_size: NA; d_call: NA; v_call: TRBV28
cdr3_nt: TGTGCCAGCAGCAACGGTGTGCAGCACCAAGAGACCCAGTACTTC; cdr3_aa: CASSNGVQHQETQYF; j_call: TRBJ2-5; clone_size: once; d_call: NA; v_call: TRBV7-9
cdr3_nt: TGTGCCAGCTCACCTCAGCTGGGGTCGGCCTCTGGAAACACCATATATTTT; cdr3_aa: CASSPQLGSASGNTIYF; j_call: TRBJ1-3; clone_size: NA; d_call: NA; v_call: TRBV18
cdr3_nt: TGTGCCAGCAGGGACAGGGGTTACAATGAGCAGTTCTTC; cdr3_aa: CASRDRGYNEQFF; j_call: TRBJ2-1; clone_size: NA; d_call: TRBD1; v_call: TRBV7-9
cdr3_nt: TGTGCCAGCAGAGGGGCCGGGACCCTACGGGATACGCAGTATTTT; cdr3_aa: CASRGAGTLRDTQYF; j_call: TRBJ2-3; clone_size: NA; d_call: NA; v_call: TRBV2
cdr3_nt: TGTGCCAGCAGGTGGGGGGATTATAGCAATCAGCCCCAGCATTTT; cdr3_aa: CASRWGDYSNQPQHF; j_call: TRBJ1-5; clone_size: few; d_call: NA; v_call: TRBV28
cdr3_nt: TGTGCCAGCAGCCTTGGGGGCATCTATGGCTACACCTTC; cdr3_aa: CASSLGGIYGYTF; j_call: TRBJ1-2; clone_size: few; d_call: NA; v_call: TRBV7-9
cdr3_nt: TGTGCCACCAGCAGAGATCTAATCAGGAATGGCTACACCTTC; cdr3_aa: CATSRDLIRNGYTF; j_call: TRBJ1-2; clone_size: NA; d_call: NA; v_call: TRBV15